Below are 23 T cell receptor beta chains sequenced from a single sample in a study of chemoradiotherapy in HPV16-positive cancers. The protocol was immunoSEQ multiplex PCR, while the TCRdb copy is restricted to in-frame clones and leaves out a portion. The data contain under 15,000 clones, about three fifths of them singletons. Collection took place from a patient who underwent chemoradiotherapy. These TCRs come from a human donor with HPV-associated anogenital cancer.

In its sample, this clone was seen a few times. This chain joins TRBV4-1 and TRBJ2-6, with D uncertain. Trimming cost V 4 bases and J 4 bases, with 8 bases left between them. The CDR3 covers 14 residues. Per germline, CDR1 MGHRA and CDR2 YSYEKL. The CDR3 loop reads CASSPLRGANVLTF. The DNA of the CDR3 is TGCGCCAGCAGCCCTCTGCGGGGGGCCAACGTCCTGACTTTC.

V usage is TRBV5-1 and J usage is TRBJ2-7, with D possibly TRBD1 on 6 matching bases. Trimming took 0 bases from V and 0 from J, leaving 7 bases between them. Germline V lookup: CDR1 SGHRS, CDR2 YFSETQ. CDR3 length equals 14 residues. As DNA, the CDR3 is TGCGCCAGCAGCTTGGGGGACATCTCCTACGAGCAGTACTTC. This sequence encodes CASSLGDISYEQYF.

This clone is a singleton in its sample. The rearrangement links TRBV21-1 to TRBJ1-4. TRBV21-1 has pseudogene status. The CDR3 sequence is 13 residues long. CDR3 nucleotide sequence: TGTGCCAGCAGCAAAGTGCCTAATGAAAAACTGTTTTTT. It codes for CASSKVPNEKLFF.

The rearrangement uses TRBV6-6 and TRBJ1-1, with 8 bases that match TRBD1. Germline V gene data show CDR1 as MNHNY and CDR2 as SVGAGI (reference sequence). Trimming removed 4 bases from V and 0 bases from J; junction bases left unmatched: 7. This CDR3 comprises 16 residues. The CDR3 is CASSLPPGQVNTEAFF. Written as DNA, the CDR3 is TGTGCCAGCAGTTTACCCCCGGGACAGGTGAACACTGAAGCTTTCTTT.

The chain carries TRBV19 and TRBJ2-2; TRBD2 matches at 8 bases. The CDR3 is 16 amino acids. Germline-derived CDR1 and CDR2 are LNHDA and SQIVND (reference sequence). V lost 5 bases, J lost 0 bases, and 5 bases stayed unmatched. The CDR3 nucleotides read TGTGCCAGTAGTCCGCGACTAGCGACGAACACCGGGGAGCTGTTTTTT. This sequence encodes CASSPRLATNTGELFF.

The rearrangement joins TRBV27 to TRBJ2-6; D is unclear. V was cut by 9 bases and J by 2 bases, with 14 bases left in between. Germline loops: CDR1 MNHEY, CDR2 SMNVEV (reference sequence). This CDR3 comprises 15 residues. For the CDR3, the DNA is TGTGCCAGTAGAACAGCGTATCCTGGGGCCAACGTCCTGACTTTC. It translates to CASRTAYPGANVLTF. Combining the CDR3 with reference TRBV27 and TRBJ2-6 gives the whole variable domain EAQVTQNPRYLITVTGKKLTVTCSQNMNHEYMSWYRQDPGLGLRQIYYSMNVEVTDKGDVPEGYKVSRKEKRNFPLILESPSPNQTSLYFCASRTAYPGANVLTFGAGSRLTVL.

V is TRBV11-2 and J is TRBJ2-7; D unresolved. This CDR3 has 17 amino acids. V was clipped by 5 bases and J by 2 bases, with 22 bases between them. Germline V gene data show CDR1 as SGHAT and CDR2 as FQNNGV. The CDR3 DNA reads as TGTGCCAGCAGCCCCACCGCCCGTGGCTTAACCGCCTACGAGCAGTACTTC. Its protein is CASSPTARGLTAYEQYF.

This clone was seen only once. The chain links TRBV11-2 to TRBJ1-4, with D uncertain. V shed 5 bases and J shed 7 bases, with 11 bases lying between them. The CDR3 consists of 13 residues. Germline CDR1 SGHAT, CDR2 FQNNGV. CDR3 residues: CASSRREREKLFF. CDR3 sequence (DNA): TGTGCCAGCAGCCGAAGGGAGCGTGAAAAACTGTTTTTT.

The chain carries TRBV6-5 and TRBJ1-1, with TRBD1 matching over 8 bases. Germline V CDR1 and CDR2: MNHEY, SVGAGI. The CDR3 length is 13 residues. Trimming took 5 bases from V and 2 from J; bases not matched to a gene: 1. The chain's CDR3 is CASSGQGNTEAFF. CDR3 nucleotide sequence: TGTGCCAGCAGTGGACAGGGTAACACTGAAGCTTTCTTT.

This chain links TRBV18 with TRBJ1-2, with unresolved D. The CDR3 loop spans 12 amino acids. CDR1 is KGHSH and CDR2 is LQKENI in the germline V gene. Trimming took 0 bases from V and 8 from J, leaving 7 bases between them. The DNA for the CDR3 is TGTGCCAGCTCACCACCGGGCAGCGGCTACACCTTC. Its translation is CASSPPGSGYTF.

The V gene is TRBV9, the J gene TRBJ2-7, with 7 positions matching TRBD1. The junction had 6 bases not matched to a gene; V was cut back by 3 bases and J by 0 bases. There are 15 residues in the CDR3. Germline CDR1 and CDR2: SGDLS and YYNGEE. CDR3 bases: TGTGCCAGCAGCGGTTATCAGGGGGACTCCTACGAGCAGTACTTC. Its translation is CASSGYQGDSYEQYF.

V is TRBV6-1 and J is TRBJ1-2, with D perhaps matching TRBD1 (6 bases). The CDR3 extends over 16 amino acids. Germline CDR1 and CDR2: MNHNS and SASEGT. Trimming removed 2 bases at V and 4 bases at J, with 17 bases between. The CDR3 region is CASSESVRGAAYGYTF. In DNA, the CDR3 is TGTGCCAGCAGTGAAAGTGTTCGGGGGGCGGCCTATGGCTACACCTTC.

The chain couples TRBV2 to TRBJ1-1; 8 bases are shared with TRBD1. Trimming removed 5 bases from V and 1 base from J; junction bases left unmatched: 3. Looked up from germline, CDR1 is SNHLY and CDR2 is FYNNEI. This CDR3 region has 14 residues. The CDR3 bases are TGTGCCAGCAGTTTACAGGGGGAGAACACTGAAGCTTTCTTT. This encodes CASSLQGENTEAFF.

This clone was picked up a small number of times. The V and J genes are TRBV28 and TRBJ1-1; a weak D match, TRBD1 (6 bases). The CDR3 spans 16 residues. CDR1 and CDR2 from the germline V gene are MDHEN and SYDVKM. Between the trimmed V and J ends, which lost 3 bases and 6 bases, there was a span of 20 bases. In DNA, the CDR3 is TGTGCCAGCAGTTTCAGGAGTCCTACAGGGATCGCTGAAGCTTTCTTT. Amino acid sequence: CASSFRSPTGIAEAFF.

The V call is TRBV30, the J call TRBJ2-7; weak D call: TRBD2 (6 bases). In germline, CDR1 is GTSNPN, CDR2 SVGIG (reference sequence). There are 12 residues in the CDR3. Trimming removed 1 base at V and 7 bases at J, with 11 bases between. This CDR3 is CAWSAGRSEQYF. The CDR3, as DNA: TGTGCCTGGAGTGCCGGGAGATCGGAGCAGTACTTC.

The V and J genes are TRBV6-6 and TRBJ2-1; no clear D. Germline loops: CDR1 MNHNY, CDR2 SVGAGI (reference sequence). V was trimmed by 4 bases and J by 9 bases, leaving 7 bases between them. The CDR3 length is 11 residues. CDR3 in amino acids: CASSSSTEQFF. In DNA, the CDR3 is TGTGCCAGCAGTTCCTCAACTGAGCAGTTCTTC.

The CDR3 DNA is TGTGCCAGCAACCCACTCGGGCCACCGAACACCGGGGAGCTGTTTTTT. Its protein is CASNPLGPPNTGELFF. This chain links TRBV11-3 with TRBJ2-2; D is ambiguous. V lost 7 bases and J lost 0, with 15 bases in between. The CDR3 totals 16 residues. The germline V gene has CDR1 SGHNT and CDR2 YENEEA.

The CDR3 nucleotides read TGTGCCAGCACCTGGGGCGGACCAACAGATACGCAGTATTTT. Its protein is CASTWGGPTDTQYF. This rearrangement joins TRBV27 to TRBJ2-3; a weak D match, TRBD1 (5 bases). The CDR3 is made up of 14 amino acids. Trimming shortened V by 7 bases and J by 3 bases, and 14 bases separated the two germline ends. CDR1 and CDR2 from the germline V gene are MNHEY and SMNVEV (reference sequence).

The rearrangement links TRBV7-9 to TRBJ2-5; maybe TRBD1 (5 bases). In germline, CDR1 is SEHNR, CDR2 FQNEAQ (reference sequence). The CDR3 covers 14 residues. V was clipped by 5 bases and J by 3 bases, with 13 bases between them. CDR3 nucleotide sequence: TGTGCCAGCAGCCACGACGTCAGGGAAGAGACCCAGTACTTC. This codes for CASSHDVREETQYF.

The CDR3 coding sequence is TGTGCCAGCAGGTCGACAGGGAAAACGGACGAGCAGTACTTC. Residues: CASRSTGKTDEQYF. This chain links TRBV28 with TRBJ2-7; 7 positions agree with TRBD1. V trimming: 6 bases; J trimming: 5 bases; junction bases outside the gene matches: 10. The CDR3 is 14 amino acids. Per germline, CDR1 MDHEN and CDR2 SYDVKM.

This clone turned up a few times. V usage is TRBV5-4 and J usage is TRBJ1-3; 8 bases match TRBD1. Germline loops: CDR1 SGHNT, CDR2 YYREEE (reference sequence). CDR3 size: 14 residues. Trimming cost V 4 bases and J 2 bases; bases outside gene matches: 2. This CDR3 reads CASSRTGTGNTIYF. CDR3 nucleotides: TGTGCCAGCAGCAGGACAGGGACTGGAAACACCATATATTTT.

This clone was found a few times. V and J are TRBV19 and TRBJ1-1; maybe TRBD1 (5 bases). The CDR3 is 14 residues long. V lost 6 bases to trimming and J lost 1 base, with 12 bases between them. Germline-derived CDR1 and CDR2 are LNHDA and SQIVND (reference sequence). CDR3 residues: CASSPLGANTEAFF. DNA for the CDR3: TGTGCCAGTAGCCCCCTCGGGGCGAACACTGAAGCTTTCTTT.

This sequence joins TRBV15 and TRBJ1-5, with D perhaps matching TRBD1 (6 bases). CDR3 length: 16 amino acids. The germline CDR1 and CDR2 sequences are LNHNV and YYDKDF (reference sequence). V was clipped by 1 base and J by 1 base, with 11 bases between them. The CDR3 protein is CATSRGGAISNQPQHF. The CDR3 region has the DNA TGTGCCACCAGCAGAGGGGGGGCAATCAGCAATCAGCCCCAGCATTTT.